These 26 T cell receptor beta chains were sequenced from one sample in a study of blood T cell repertoires in COVID-19. Using immunoSEQ multiplex PCR, the repertoire was profiled, and TCRdb retains in-frame clones only, with some absent. The table records 150,000 to 200,000 clones, around 86% of them present only once. The sequenced sample was peripheral blood. Every receptor here comes from a man aged 50-60 years with active or convalescent COVID-19.

The V call is TRBV29-1, the J call TRBJ1-2; 8 bases are a match to TRBD1. The V segment lost 3 bases and the J segment 10 bases; nucleotides outside the gene matches: 10. The V gene's germline CDR1 is SQVTM and CDR2 ANQGSEA. The CDR3 is 13 residues long. In DNA form, the CDR3 reads TGCAGCGTTGAGCTCGGGACAGGCACGTTCTACACCTTC. Its translation is CSVELGTGTFYTF.

The chain uses TRBV2 and TRBJ2-1, with 7 bases aligning to TRBD2. Germline loops: CDR1 SNHLY, CDR2 FYNNEI. This CDR3 has 14 residues. Trimming removed 6 bases from V and 5 bases from J; junction bases left unmatched: 7. CDR3 protein: CASRASGPNNEQFF. As DNA, the CDR3 is TGTGCCAGCAGAGCTAGCGGACCAAACAATGAGCAGTTCTTC. Full variable domain (remainder filled in from reference TRBV2 and TRBJ2-1): EPEVTQTPSHQVTQMGQEVILRCVPISNHLYFYWYRQILGQKVEFLVSFYNNEISEKSEIFDDQFSVERPDGSNFTLKIRSTKLEDSAMYFCASRASGPNNEQFFGPGTRLTVL.

The chain employs TRBV30 and TRBJ1-3; D call uncertain. Trimming shortened V by 3 bases and J by 2 bases, and 11 bases separated the two germline ends. Germline CDR1 and CDR2: GTSNPN and SVGIG (reference sequence). The CDR3 consists of 14 residues. The CDR3 sequence is CAWRGGRAGNTIYF. CDR3 DNA: TGTGCCTGGAGGGGCGGGAGGGCTGGAAACACCATATATTTT. The full variable domain, completed using reference TRBV30 and TRBJ1-3, is SQTIHQWPATLVQPVGSPLSLECTVEGTSNPNLYWYRQAAGRGLQLLFYSVGIGQISSEVPQNLSASRPQDRQFILSSKKLLLSDSGFYLCAWRGGRAGNTIYFGEGSWLTVV.

The chain has TRBV5-1 and TRBJ2-4, with a tentative D call TRBD1 (6 bases). The germline CDR1 and CDR2 sequences are SGHRS and YFSETQ. CDR3 length equals 14 residues. With 1 base removed from V and 5 bases from J, the gap between germline ends came to 10 bases. In DNA form, the CDR3 reads TGCGCCAGCAGCTTGATGTCAGGGGAAAACATTCAGTACTTC. It yields the protein CASSLMSGENIQYF. Looking up the rest from reference TRBV5-1 and TRBJ2-4 gives the full variable domain: KAGVTQTPRYLIKTRGQQVTLSCSPISGHRSVSWYQQTPGQGLQFLFEYFSETQRNKGNFPGRFSGRQFSNSRSEMNVSTLELGDSALYLCASSLMSGENIQYFGAGTRLSVL.

This CDR3 is CASSHYRGVDTGELFF. For the CDR3, the DNA is TGTGCCAGCAGCCACTACAGGGGGGTCGACACCGGGGAGCTGTTTTTT. This sequence joins TRBV7-3 and TRBJ2-2, with 8 positions matching TRBD1. The junction had 8 bases not matched to a gene; V was cut back by 5 bases and J by 3 bases. This CDR3 is 16 amino acids long. CDR1 and CDR2 from the germline V gene are SGHTA and FQGTGA.

The V gene is TRBV7-9, the J gene TRBJ2-2; D gene unclear. Trimming shortened V by 1 base and J by 8 bases, and 8 bases separated the two germline ends. The CDR3 spans 13 residues. Germline CDR1 reads SEHNR; CDR2 reads FQNEAQ (reference sequence). CDR3 sequence reads: CASSLDLNGELFF. DNA of the CDR3: TGTGCCAGCAGCTTAGATCTTAATGGGGAGCTGTTTTTT.

The chain couples TRBV6-6 to TRBJ1-2, with 7 bases identical to TRBD1. The CDR3 runs to 14 residues. Trimming took 7 bases from V and 4 from J; bases not matched to a gene: 9. Germline V gene sequence: CDR1 MNHNY, CDR2 SVGAGI (reference sequence). Here the CDR3 reads CASTPTGSIYGYTF. The CDR3 DNA reads as TGTGCCAGCACTCCGACAGGGTCCATCTATGGCTACACCTTC.

The V gene is TRBV10-1, the J gene TRBJ2-1; 10 bases line up with TRBD2. This CDR3 region has 15 residues. The germline V gene encodes CDR1 WNHNN and CDR2 SYGVQD (reference sequence). V shed 4 bases and J 4 bases; nucleotides not matched to a gene: 4. The CDR3 coding sequence is TGCGCCAGCAGTGTCGGGACTAGCGCATACAATGAGCAGTTCTTC. This sequence encodes CASSVGTSAYNEQFF.

The V and J genes are TRBV27 and TRBJ1-1; D gene uncertain. The germline gives CDR1 MNHEY, CDR2 SMNVEV (reference sequence). The CDR3 contains 13 residues. V lost 6 bases, J lost 1 base, and 9 bases lay in between. The CDR3 loop is CASRLQENTEAFF. The CDR3 DNA follows: TGTGCCAGCAGACTTCAGGAGAACACTGAAGCTTTCTTT.

This clone has just a few counts. This chain joins TRBV5-6 and TRBJ2-5, with a tentative D call TRBD2 (5 bases). This CDR3 contains 14 residues. The germline gives CDR1 SGHDT, CDR2 YYEEEE. V shed 1 base and J shed 4 bases, with 11 bases lying between them. CDR3 sequence reads: CASSLFVGRETQYF. Here the CDR3 DNA reads TGTGCCAGCAGCTTGTTCGTGGGGAGAGAGACCCAGTACTTC.

This clone was seen only a few times. This chain links TRBV6-6 with TRBJ1-5; D is possibly TRBD1 (6 bases). V dropped 4 bases and J dropped 0 bases, with 10 bases sitting between them. The CDR3 sequence is 15 residues long. From germline, CDR1 is MNHNY and CDR2 SVGAGI (reference sequence). The CDR3 coding sequence is TGTGCCAGCAGTTTTTCAGGGGATAGCAATCAGCCCCAGCATTTT. It codes for CASSFSGDSNQPQHF.

Only a few counts were recorded for this clone. The rearrangement joins TRBV24-1 to TRBJ2-1; 9 bases agree with TRBD2. The CDR3 loop spans 16 amino acids. Germline-derived CDR1 and CDR2 are KGHDR and SFDVKD. The trim removed 3 bases at V and 7 bases at J, leaving 9 bases unmatched. CDR3: CATSDSGGYDRNEQFF. As DNA, the CDR3 is TGTGCCACCAGTGATAGCGGGGGGTATGATCGGAATGAGCAGTTCTTC.

The chain uses TRBV19 and TRBJ1-2; the D is unclear. Germline CDR1 reads LNHDA; CDR2 reads SQIVND (reference sequence). Trimming shortened V by 10 bases and J by 3 bases, and 18 bases separated the two germline ends. The CDR3 totals 14 residues. DNA of the CDR3: TGTGCCAAACAGAAGACCGGATGCGACTATGGCTACACCTTC. Its protein is CAKQKTGCDYGYTF.

V and J are TRBV29-1 and TRBJ1-1; 8 nucleotides match TRBD1. This CDR3 has 13 amino acids. CDR1 SQVTM and CDR2 ANQGSEA come from the germline V gene. Trimming cost V 6 bases and J 4 bases; bases outside gene matches: 7. CDR3 bases: TGCAGCGTCCGGACAGGGTCGGGCACTGAAGCTTTCTTT. This sequence encodes CSVRTGSGTEAFF.

The chain has TRBV11-2 and TRBJ1-2, with D unclear. Germline assignment: CDR1 SGHAT and CDR2 FQNNGV. The ends were cut back, 5 bases at V and 8 bases at J, with 9 bases in the middle. This CDR3 is 11 amino acids long. The CDR3 loop reads CASSNEEGYTF. The CDR3 coding sequence is TGTGCCAGCAGCAACGAGGAAGGCTACACCTTC.

The chain uses TRBV2 and TRBJ1-1, with 9 positions matching TRBD1. The V gene end was trimmed by 2 bases and the J gene end by 0 bases; junction bases not matched to a gene: 4. Germline V gene data show CDR1 as SNHLY and CDR2 as FYNNEI. The CDR3 covers 16 residues. For the CDR3, the DNA is TGTGCCAGCAGTGAAAGCGGGACAGGGATGAACACTGAAGCTTTCTTT. It encodes CASSESGTGMNTEAFF.

This chain links TRBV7-3 with TRBJ2-5; 8 nucleotides align to TRBD2. CDR1 SGHTA and CDR2 FQGTGA come from the germline V gene. The CDR3 spans 15 residues. The V gene end was trimmed by 1 base and the J gene end by 5 bases; junction bases not matched to a gene: 6. Here the CDR3 reads CASSLIAGGQETQYF. Here the CDR3 DNA reads TGTGCCAGCAGCTTAATTGCGGGGGGTCAGGAGACCCAGTACTTC.

The gene calls are TRBV29-1 and TRBJ1-4; D unresolved. Looked up from germline, CDR1 is SQVTM and CDR2 is ANQGSEA. The CDR3 covers 12 residues. Trimming pared 5 bases from V and 8 bases from J, leaving 12 bases between. CDR3 sequence (DNA): TGCAGCGTTCGATCGGGAAAGGAAAAACTGTTTTTT. Its translation is CSVRSGKEKLFF.

V usage is TRBV18 and J usage is TRBJ2-6; maybe TRBD2 (7 bases). This CDR3 is 17 amino acids long. Trimming removed 3 bases from V and 4 bases from J, with 16 bases in between. Germline CDR1 and CDR2: KGHSH and LQKENI. DNA for the CDR3: TGTGCCAGCTCACCGTCTACCCGGGGGGCAGGGGCCAACGTCCTGACTTTC. The encoded protein is CASSPSTRGAGANVLTF.

As for this clone: In the same sample, other DNA sequences code for this CDR3. The rearrangement links TRBV27 to TRBJ1-3; D remains ambiguous. CDR3 length equals 13 residues. Trimming pared 6 bases from V and 0 bases from J, leaving 6 bases between. Per the germline V gene, CDR1 is MNHEY and CDR2 is SMNVEV (reference sequence). The CDR3 is CASRALSGNTIYF. CDR3 nucleotide sequence: TGTGCCAGCAGGGCCCTCTCTGGAAACACCATATATTTT.

This sequence joins TRBV11-1 and TRBJ1-2; 12 bases map to TRBD1. The CDR3 runs 16 residues. The J segment lost 6 bases and the V segment lost 1 base, leaving 6 bases of the junction unmatched. In germline, CDR1 is SGHAT, CDR2 FQDESV (reference sequence). The CDR3 region is CASSLVPGTGGDGYTF. The DNA for the CDR3 is TGTGCCAGCAGCTTAGTCCCCGGGACAGGGGGCGATGGCTACACCTTC.

The chain uses TRBV12-3 or TRBV12-4 and TRBJ2-3; a possible D gene is TRBD1 (6 bases). The CDR3 is made up of 13 amino acids. The V gene lost 3 bases and the J gene lost 6 bases, with 10 bases spanning the gap. The CDR3 DNA sequence: TGTGCCAGCAGTTTTTTACAGGGCGATACGCAGTATTTT. Encoded protein: CASSFLQGDTQYF.

The chain couples TRBV7-6 to TRBJ1-1; D possibly corresponds to TRBD1 (5 bases). The V gene lost 5 bases and the J gene lost 3 bases, with 10 bases spanning the gap. Germline V gene data show CDR1 as SGHVS and CDR2 as FNYEAQ. The CDR3 covers 13 residues. CDR3 coding DNA: TGTGCCAGCAGCCTTACAGGTGACACTGAAGCTTTCTTT. Protein: CASSLTGDTEAFF.

The rearrangement joins TRBV24-1 to TRBJ1-2; TRBD1 aligns across 8 bases. With 3 bases clipped from V and 4 bases from J, the junction kept 12 bases outside the gene matches. The CDR3 is 17 residues long. The germline V gene encodes CDR1 KGHDR and CDR2 SFDVKD. The CDR3 DNA reads as TGTGCCACCAGTGATCACAACCCATCAACAGGGGGCTATGGCTACACCTTC. It codes for CATSDHNPSTGGYGYTF.

This clone showed up just a few times. This rearrangement joins TRBV20-1 to TRBJ2-7; 8 nucleotides align to TRBD1. J gave up 7 bases and V 3 bases, and 5 bases lay outside the gene matches. Germline V gives CDR1 DFQATT, CDR2 SNEGSKA (reference sequence). There are 12 residues in the CDR3. The CDR3 nucleotides read TGCAGTGCTAGTCAGGGGGCGAGTGAGCAGTACTTC. Translated: CSASQGASEQYF.

This clone was observed once. The V gene is TRBV4-1, the J gene TRBJ2-6; no clear D. Trimming pared 2 bases from V and 0 bases from J, leaving 14 bases between. Germline V lookup: CDR1 MGHRA, CDR2 YSYEKL. This CDR3 has 18 residues. The CDR3, as DNA: TGCGCCAGCAGCCAAAGTAGTAGTTTGGTCTCTGGGGCCAACGTCCTGACTTTC. Translation: CASSQSSSLVSGANVLTF.